This T cell receptor (beta chain) was identified during a study of T cell repertoires in ileal Crohn's disease (dated by TCRdb to the late 2010s). Broadly, across the study: Median disease duration was about eight years, and around a third of patients were identified as active smokers at the time of surgery. About half of the patients received postoperative therapy: about a dozen received thiopurines and 15 to 20 received anti-TNF agents. The study was conducted in parallel with a multicentre cohort that was designed to identify predictors of early endoscopic recurrence following ileocolonic resection. Every patient underwent surgery because of a complication, which was stricturing disease in around 61% and penetrating disease in roughly 40%. A Rutgeerts score above i0 was used to define endoscopic postoperative recurrence. A total of about 170 mucosal samples from 57 patients were sequenced, with samples obtained at several locations on the surgical specimen and at postoperative endoscopy. A prospective multicentre cohort supplied the 55 to 65 Crohn's disease patients whose TCR repertoires were analysed. Results and caveats for the whole study, not just this receptor: Mucosal CD4 and CD8 T cells were sorted and sequenced only in a subgroup of patients, the size of which was not stated. Compared with non-smokers, patients who were active smokers at surgery showed a significantly higher proportion of clonal expansions (roughly 24% vs 19%, p=0.02). Higher high-frequency clone percentages at surgery were associated with endoscopic recurrence; all patients with clonality above 26.8% (18/57) had recurrence. Sorted CD8 T cells carried more high-frequency clones than CD4 T cells, suggesting mucosal expansions were mainly CD8.

Adults with ileal or ileocolonic Crohn's disease for whom ileocolonic resection was indicated were considered eligible. Whole ileal mucosal biopsies were stored frozen at -80°C before DNA extraction. Genomic DNA was isolated from frozen whole biopsies using a TRizol-based method, and the DNA was quantified with a NanoDrop 2000 spectrophotometer. From the germline V gene, CDR1 is SNHLY and CDR2 is FYNNEI. The CDR3 has 19 amino acids, counting the end cysteine and phenylalanine. The sequence is cut down to CDR3 DNA, 57 bases in frame from base 1. V is trimmed back by 4 bases and J by 3 bases, and the junction contains 9 bases that no gene match accounts for. Note on this clone: The antigen it binds to is not known. Within one base of it there is no much larger clone, and no base qualities were kept.

Around 550 nanograms of biopsy DNA per sample were submitted for commercial TCRB immunosequencing. Adaptive Biotechnology amplified CDR3 regions from genomic DNA with a two-step multiplex PCR that controlled for amplification bias. Primers covering every V and J gene segment were used in the first PCR, while barcodes and Illumina adapters were added in the second PCR. CDR3 libraries were sequenced using an Illumina instrument. Processing in the source paper ran as follows. Analysis combined the vendor-provided pipelines with custom analysis of raw data in R/Bioconductor under R version 3.3.0. Clonality, which ranges from 0 to 1, was calculated as the inverse of the normalised Shannon entropy across all productive clones. High-frequency clones were defined as the share of the repertoire taken up by the top 100 clones, keeping only clones that passed a 95% confidence test. The Simpson index measured repertoire diversity, and the Morisita-Horn index measured overlap between samples. TCRdb stores this immuneACCESS table with in-frame sequences only. Part of the clones is absent; in the studies checked, under half of the shortfall reflects unresolved V genes, and no reason is known for the rest. Clone size and the V and J calls come from that table; the DNA yielded D and trimming. Within this sample are 15,000 to 20,000 clones, with about 75% of them counted one time only. The top ten clones comprise 5.3% of the sample.

This clonotype was sampled from an adult with Crohn's disease. What was sequenced was ileal tissue. The sequence is built from TRBV2 and TRBJ2-2; 15 bases in the junction line up with TRBD2. The DNA is TGTGCCAGCAGTGGGACTAGCGGGAGGGTCCCAGGGGACACCGGGGAGCTGTTTTTT. Its coded protein is CASSGTSGRVPGDTGELFF.